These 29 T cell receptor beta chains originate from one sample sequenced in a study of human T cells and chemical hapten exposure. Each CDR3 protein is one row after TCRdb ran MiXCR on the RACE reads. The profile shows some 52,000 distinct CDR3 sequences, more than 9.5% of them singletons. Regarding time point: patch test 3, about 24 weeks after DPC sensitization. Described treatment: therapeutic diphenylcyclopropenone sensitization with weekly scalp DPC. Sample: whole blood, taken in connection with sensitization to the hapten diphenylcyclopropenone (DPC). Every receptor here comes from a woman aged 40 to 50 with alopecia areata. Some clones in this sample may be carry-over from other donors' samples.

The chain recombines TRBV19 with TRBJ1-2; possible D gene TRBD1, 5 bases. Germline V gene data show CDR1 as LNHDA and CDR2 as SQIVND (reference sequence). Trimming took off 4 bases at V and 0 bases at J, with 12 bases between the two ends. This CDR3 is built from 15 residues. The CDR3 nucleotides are TGTGCCAGTAGTACCCGGGACGGCGCTAACTATGGCTACACCTTC. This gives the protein CASSTRDGANYGYTF.

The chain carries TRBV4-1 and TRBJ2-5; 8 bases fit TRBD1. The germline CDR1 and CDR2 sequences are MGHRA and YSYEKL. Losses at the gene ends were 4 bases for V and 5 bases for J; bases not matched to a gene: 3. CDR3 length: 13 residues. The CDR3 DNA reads TGCGCCAGCAGCCTCCCAGGGGGCGAGACCCAGTACTTC. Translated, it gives CASSLPGGETQYF.

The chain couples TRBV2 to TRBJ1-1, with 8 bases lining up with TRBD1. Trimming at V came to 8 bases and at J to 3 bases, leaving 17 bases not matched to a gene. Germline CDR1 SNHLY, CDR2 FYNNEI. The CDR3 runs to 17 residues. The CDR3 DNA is TGTGCCAGCCCTCCCGGACAGGGAATCAGAAGGGACACTGAAGCTTTCTTT. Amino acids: CASPPGQGIRRDTEAFF.

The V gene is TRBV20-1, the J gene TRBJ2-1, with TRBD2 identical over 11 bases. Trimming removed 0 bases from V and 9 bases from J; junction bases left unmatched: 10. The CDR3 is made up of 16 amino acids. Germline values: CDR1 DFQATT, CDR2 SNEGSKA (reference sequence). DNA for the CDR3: TGCAGTGCTAGAGATGTGGTGGCTAGCGGGGGGAGTGAGCAGTTCTTC. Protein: CSARDVVASGGSEQFF.

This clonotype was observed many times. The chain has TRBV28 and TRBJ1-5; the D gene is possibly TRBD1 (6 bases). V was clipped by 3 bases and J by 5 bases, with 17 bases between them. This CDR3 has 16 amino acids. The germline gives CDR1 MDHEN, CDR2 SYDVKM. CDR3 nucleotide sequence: TGTGCCAGCAGTTTGCCGAGGGGGAATCCAGATCAGCCCCAGCATTTT. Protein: CASSLPRGNPDQPQHF.

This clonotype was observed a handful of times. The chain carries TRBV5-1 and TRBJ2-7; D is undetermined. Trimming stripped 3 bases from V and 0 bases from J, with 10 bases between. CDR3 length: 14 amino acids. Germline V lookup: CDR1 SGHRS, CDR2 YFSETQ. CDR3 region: CASSSDTLSYEQYF. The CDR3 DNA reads TGCGCCAGCAGCTCTGACACTCTCTCCTACGAGCAGTACTTC.

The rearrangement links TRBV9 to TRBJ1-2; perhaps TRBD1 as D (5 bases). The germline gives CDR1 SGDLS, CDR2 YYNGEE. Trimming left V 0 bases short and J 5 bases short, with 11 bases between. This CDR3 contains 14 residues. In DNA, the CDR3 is TGTGCCAGCAGCGTAGGCAGGGAAGGGTATGGCTACACCTTC. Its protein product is CASSVGREGYGYTF.

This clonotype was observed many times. The CDR3 is CASRPQGLNTGELFF. As DNA, the CDR3 is TGTGCCAGCAGGCCACAGGGCCTTAACACCGGGGAGCTGTTTTTT. The chain is built from TRBV2 and TRBJ2-2, with D perhaps TRBD1 (6 bases). Germline lookup yields CDR1 SNHLY and CDR2 FYNNEI. The germline V and J ends were trimmed by 6 bases and 2 bases, with 13 bases remaining between them. The CDR3 totals 15 residues.

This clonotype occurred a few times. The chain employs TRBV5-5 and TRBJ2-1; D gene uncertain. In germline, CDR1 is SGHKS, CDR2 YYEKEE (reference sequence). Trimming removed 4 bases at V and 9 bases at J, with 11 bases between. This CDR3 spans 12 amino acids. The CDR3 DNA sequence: TGTGCCAGCAGCAGGTCCTCCGGTGAGCAGTTCTTC. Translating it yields CASSRSSGEQFF.

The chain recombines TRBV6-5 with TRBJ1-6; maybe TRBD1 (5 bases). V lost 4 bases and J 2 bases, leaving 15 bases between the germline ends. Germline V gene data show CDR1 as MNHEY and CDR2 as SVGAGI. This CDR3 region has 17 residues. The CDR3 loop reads CASSSPGQGTYNSPLHF. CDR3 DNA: TGTGCCAGCAGTTCCCCTGGGCAGGGAACCTATAATTCACCCCTCCACTTT.

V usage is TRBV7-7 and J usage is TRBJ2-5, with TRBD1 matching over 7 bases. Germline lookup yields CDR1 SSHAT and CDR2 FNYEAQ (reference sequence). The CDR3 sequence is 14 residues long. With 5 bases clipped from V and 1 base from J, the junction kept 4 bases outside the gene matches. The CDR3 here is CASSSTGAQETQYF. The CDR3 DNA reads TGTGCCAGCAGCAGTACAGGGGCCCAAGAGACCCAGTACTTC.

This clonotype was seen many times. The CDR3 is CASSFRGARPGANVLTF. For the CDR3, the DNA is TGCGCCAGCAGCTTCAGAGGGGCGCGCCCTGGGGCCAACGTCCTGACTTTC. The V and J genes are TRBV5-1 and TRBJ2-6; D may correspond to TRBD1 or TRBD2 (5 bases each). The CDR3 runs to 17 residues. V lost 2 bases and J 2 bases, leaving 14 bases between the germline ends. CDR1 and CDR2 from the germline V gene are SGHRS and YFSETQ.

DNA for the CDR3: TGTGCCAGCAGCCAAGGAAAGGGAGACCAAGAGACCCAGTACTTC. Protein sequence: CASSQGKGDQETQYF. The V and J genes are TRBV4-2 and TRBJ2-5; D perhaps matches TRBD2 (5 bases). The germline CDR1 and CDR2 sequences are LGHNA and YNFKEQ. The CDR3 consists of 15 residues. V gave up 1 base and J gave up 0 bases, with 9 bases separating them.

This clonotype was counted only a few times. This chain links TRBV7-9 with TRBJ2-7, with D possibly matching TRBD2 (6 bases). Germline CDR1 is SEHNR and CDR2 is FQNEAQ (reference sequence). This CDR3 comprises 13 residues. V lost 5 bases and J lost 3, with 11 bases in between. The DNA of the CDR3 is TGTGCCAGCAGCCTGGGACTGCACTACGAGCAGTACTTC. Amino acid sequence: CASSLGLHYEQYF.

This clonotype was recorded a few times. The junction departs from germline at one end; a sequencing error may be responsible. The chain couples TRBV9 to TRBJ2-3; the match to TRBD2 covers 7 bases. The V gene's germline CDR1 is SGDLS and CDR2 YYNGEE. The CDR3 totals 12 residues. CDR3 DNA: TGTGCCAGCAGCCCCCGACTAGCTACCTTGTCCTTT. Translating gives CASSPRLATLSF.

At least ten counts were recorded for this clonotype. Here the CDR3 reads CASSTGTGSNQPQHF. CDR3 in DNA: TGTGCCAGCAGCACCGGCACGGGGAGCAATCAGCCCCAGCATTTT. J is TRBJ1-5 and V is TRBV9; D unresolved. Per germline, CDR1 SGDLS and CDR2 YYNGEE. The CDR3 length is 15 residues. Trimming cost V 4 bases and J 1 base, with 12 bases left between them. Full variable domain (rest looked up from reference TRBV9 and TRBJ1-5): DSGVTQTPKHLITATGQRVTLRCSPRSGDLSVYWYQQSLDQGLQFLIQYYNGEERAKGNILERFSAQQFPDLHSELNLSSLELGDSALYFCASSTGTGSNQPQHFGDGTRLSIL.

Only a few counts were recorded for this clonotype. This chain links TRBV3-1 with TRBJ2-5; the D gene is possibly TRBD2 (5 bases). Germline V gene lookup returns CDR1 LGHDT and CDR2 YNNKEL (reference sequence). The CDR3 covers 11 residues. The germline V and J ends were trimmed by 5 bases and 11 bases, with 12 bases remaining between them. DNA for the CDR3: TGTGCCAGCAGCACCACTAGGGCTCAGTACTTC. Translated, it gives CASSTTRAQYF.

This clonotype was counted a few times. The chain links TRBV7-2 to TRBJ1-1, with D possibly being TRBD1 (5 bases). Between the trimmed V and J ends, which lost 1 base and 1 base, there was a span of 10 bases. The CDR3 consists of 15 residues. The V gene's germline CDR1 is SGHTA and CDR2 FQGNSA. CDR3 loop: CASSLGRRGNTEAFF. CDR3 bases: TGTGCCAGCAGCTTAGGGCGAAGGGGGAACACTGAAGCTTTCTTT.

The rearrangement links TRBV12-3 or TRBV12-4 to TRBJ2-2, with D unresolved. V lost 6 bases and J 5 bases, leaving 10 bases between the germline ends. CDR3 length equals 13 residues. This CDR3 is CASSPRWTGELFF. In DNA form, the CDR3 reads TGTGCCAGCAGCCCTCGATGGACCGGGGAGCTGTTTTTT.

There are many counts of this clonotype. This CDR3 reads CASSLAIVGTGYNEQFF. DNA for the CDR3: TGCGCCAGCAGCTTGGCAATTGTCGGGACAGGGTACAATGAGCAGTTCTTC. The rearrangement links TRBV5-1 to TRBJ2-1; 9 bases are a match to TRBD1. CDR3 length equals 17 residues. The V gene's germline CDR1 is SGHRS and CDR2 YFSETQ. V was pared by 0 bases and J by 4 bases, with 8 bases of the junction left unmatched.

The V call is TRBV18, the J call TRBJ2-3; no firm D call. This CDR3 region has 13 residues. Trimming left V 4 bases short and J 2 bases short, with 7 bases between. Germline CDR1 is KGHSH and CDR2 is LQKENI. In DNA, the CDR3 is TGTGCCAGCTCACGAGAAGTCACAGATACGCAGTATTTT. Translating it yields CASSREVTDTQYF.

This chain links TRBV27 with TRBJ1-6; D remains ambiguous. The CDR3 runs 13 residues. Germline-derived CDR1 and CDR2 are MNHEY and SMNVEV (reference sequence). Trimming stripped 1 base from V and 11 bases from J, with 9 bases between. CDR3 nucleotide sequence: TGTGCCAGCAGTTTATATACGAGGCCACCCCTCCACTTT. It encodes CASSLYTRPPLHF.

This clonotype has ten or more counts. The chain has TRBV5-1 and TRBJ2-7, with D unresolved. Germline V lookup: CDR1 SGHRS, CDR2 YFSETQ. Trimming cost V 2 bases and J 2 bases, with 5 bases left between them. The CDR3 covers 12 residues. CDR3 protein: CASSLTTYEQYF. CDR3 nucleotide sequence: TGCGCCAGCAGCTTAACTACCTACGAGCAGTACTTC.

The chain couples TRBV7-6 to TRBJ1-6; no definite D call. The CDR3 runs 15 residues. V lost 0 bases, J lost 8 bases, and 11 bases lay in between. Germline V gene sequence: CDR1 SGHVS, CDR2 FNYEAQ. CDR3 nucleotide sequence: TGTGCCAGCAGCTTAGCGATCGCGCCAGATTCACCCCTCCACTTT. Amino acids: CASSLAIAPDSPLHF.

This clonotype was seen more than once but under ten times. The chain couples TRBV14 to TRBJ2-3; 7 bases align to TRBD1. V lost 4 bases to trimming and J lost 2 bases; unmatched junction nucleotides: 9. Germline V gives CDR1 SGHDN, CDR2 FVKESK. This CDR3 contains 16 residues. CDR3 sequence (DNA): TGTGCCAGCAGCCGGAAGACGGGACAGACCACAGATACGCAGTATTTT. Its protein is CASSRKTGQTTDTQYF.

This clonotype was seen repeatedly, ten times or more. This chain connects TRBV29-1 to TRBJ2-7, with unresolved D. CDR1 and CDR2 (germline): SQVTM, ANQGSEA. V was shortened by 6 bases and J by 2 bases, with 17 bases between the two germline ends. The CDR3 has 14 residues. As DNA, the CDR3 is TGCAGCGTCCCCTCGGCAGGCGATGCCTACGAGCAGTACTTC. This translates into CSVPSAGDAYEQYF.

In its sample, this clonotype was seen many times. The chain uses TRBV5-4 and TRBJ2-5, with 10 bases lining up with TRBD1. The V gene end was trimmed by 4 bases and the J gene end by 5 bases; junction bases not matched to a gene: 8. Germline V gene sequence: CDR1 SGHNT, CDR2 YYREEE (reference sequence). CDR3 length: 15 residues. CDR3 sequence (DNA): TGTGCCAGCAGCCCCTCCCGGGACAGGGGCGAGACCCAGTACTTC. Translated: CASSPSRDRGETQYF. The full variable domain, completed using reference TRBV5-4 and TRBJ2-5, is ETGVTQSPTHLIKTRGQQVTLRCSSQSGHNTVSWYQQALGQGPQFIFQYYREEENGRGNFPPRFSGLQFPNYSSELNVNALELDDSALYLCASSPSRDRGETQYFGPGTRLLVL.

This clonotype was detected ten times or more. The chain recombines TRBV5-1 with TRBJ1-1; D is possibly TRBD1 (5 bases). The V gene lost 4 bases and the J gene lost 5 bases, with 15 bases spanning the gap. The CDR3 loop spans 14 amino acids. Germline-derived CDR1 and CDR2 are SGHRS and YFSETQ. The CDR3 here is CASSPGPGRTEAFF. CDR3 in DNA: TGCGCCAGCAGCCCCGGACCGGGACGGACTGAAGCTTTCTTT.

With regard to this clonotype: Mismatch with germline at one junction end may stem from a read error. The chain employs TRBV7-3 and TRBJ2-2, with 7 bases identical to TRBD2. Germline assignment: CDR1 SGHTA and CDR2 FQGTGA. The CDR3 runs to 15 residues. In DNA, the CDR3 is TGTGCCAGCAGCCCCTACCAGCGGGGCACCGGGGAGCAGTTTTTT. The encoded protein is CASSPYQRGTGEQFF.